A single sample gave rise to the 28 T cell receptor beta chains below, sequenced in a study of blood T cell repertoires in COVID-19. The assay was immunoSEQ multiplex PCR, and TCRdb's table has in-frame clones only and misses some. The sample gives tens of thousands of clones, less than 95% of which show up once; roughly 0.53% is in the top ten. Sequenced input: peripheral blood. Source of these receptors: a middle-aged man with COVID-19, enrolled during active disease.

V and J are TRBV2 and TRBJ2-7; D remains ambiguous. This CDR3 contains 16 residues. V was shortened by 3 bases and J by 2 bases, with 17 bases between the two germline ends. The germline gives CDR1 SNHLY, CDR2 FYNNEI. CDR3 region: CASSDPASPLTYEQYF. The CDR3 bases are TGTGCCAGCAGTGATCCAGCGAGTCCCCTTACCTACGAGCAGTACTTC. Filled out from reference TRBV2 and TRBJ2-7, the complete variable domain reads EPEVTQTPSHQVTQMGQEVILRCVPISNHLYFYWYRQILGQKVEFLVSFYNNEISEKSEIFDDQFSVERPDGSNFTLKIRSTKLEDSAMYFCASSDPASPLTYEQYFGPGTRLTVT.

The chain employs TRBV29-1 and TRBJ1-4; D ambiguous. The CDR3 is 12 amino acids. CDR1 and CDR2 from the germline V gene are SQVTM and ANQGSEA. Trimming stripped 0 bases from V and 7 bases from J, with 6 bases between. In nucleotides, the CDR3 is TGCAGCGTTGAAGAACCCAGTGAAAAACTGTTTTTT. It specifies CSVEEPSEKLFF.

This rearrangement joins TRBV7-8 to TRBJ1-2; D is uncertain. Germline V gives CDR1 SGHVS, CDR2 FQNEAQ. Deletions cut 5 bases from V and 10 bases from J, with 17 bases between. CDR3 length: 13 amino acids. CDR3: CASSPPGLVDYTF. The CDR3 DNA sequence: TGTGCCAGCAGCCCACCCGGGTTAGTAGACTACACCTTC. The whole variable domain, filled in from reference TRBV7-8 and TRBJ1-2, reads GAGVSQSPRYKVAKRGQDVALRCDPISGHVSLFWYQQALGQGPEFLTYFQNEAQLDKSGLPSDRFFAERPEGSVSTLKIQRTQQEDSAVYLCASSPPGLVDYTFGSGTRLTVV.

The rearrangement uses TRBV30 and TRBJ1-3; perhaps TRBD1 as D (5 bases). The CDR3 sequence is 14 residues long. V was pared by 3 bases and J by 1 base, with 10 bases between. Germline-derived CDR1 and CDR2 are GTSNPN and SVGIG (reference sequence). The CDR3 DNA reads TGTGCCTGGAGCACAGACAGTTCTGGAAACACCATATATTTT. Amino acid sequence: CAWSTDSSGNTIYF. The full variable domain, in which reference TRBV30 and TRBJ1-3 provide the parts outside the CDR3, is SQTIHQWPATLVQPVGSPLSLECTVEGTSNPNLYWYRQAAGRGLQLLFYSVGIGQISSEVPQNLSASRPQDRQFILSSKKLLLSDSGFYLCAWSTDSSGNTIYFGEGSWLTVV.

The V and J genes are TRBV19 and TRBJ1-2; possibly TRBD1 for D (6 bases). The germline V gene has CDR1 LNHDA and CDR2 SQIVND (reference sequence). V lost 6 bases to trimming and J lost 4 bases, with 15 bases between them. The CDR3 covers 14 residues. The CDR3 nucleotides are TGTGCCAGTAGAGAAACAGACAGGCCCTATGGCTACACCTTC. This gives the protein CASRETDRPYGYTF.

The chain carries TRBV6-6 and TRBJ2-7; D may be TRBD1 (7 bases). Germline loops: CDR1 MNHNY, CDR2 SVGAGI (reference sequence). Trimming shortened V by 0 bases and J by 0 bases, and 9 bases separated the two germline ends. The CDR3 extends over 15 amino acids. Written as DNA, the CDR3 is TGTGCCAGCAGTTACTCCCAGGGGGGCTCCTACGAGCAGTACTTC. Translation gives CASSYSQGGSYEQYF.

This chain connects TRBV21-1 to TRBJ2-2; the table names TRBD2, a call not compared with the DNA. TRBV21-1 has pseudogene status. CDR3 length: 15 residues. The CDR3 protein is CASSRGGSNTGELFF. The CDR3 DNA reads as TGTGCCAGCAGCAGAGGCGGGTCTAACACCGGGGAGCTGTTTTTT.

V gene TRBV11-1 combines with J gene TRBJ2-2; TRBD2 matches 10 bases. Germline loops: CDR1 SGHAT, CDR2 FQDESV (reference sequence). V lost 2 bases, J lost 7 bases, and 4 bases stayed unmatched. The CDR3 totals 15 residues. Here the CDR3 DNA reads TGTGCCAGCAGCTTAAGCGGGAGGGGTATCGGGGAGCTGTTTTTT. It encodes CASSLSGRGIGELFF.

Written as DNA, the CDR3 is TGTGCCAGCAGCAACCCTGGACAGGGGGGTGAAAAACTGTTTTTT. This codes for CASSNPGQGGEKLFF. The rearrangement uses TRBV7-2 and TRBJ1-4; 10 nucleotides match TRBD1. The CDR3 contains 15 residues. The V gene's germline CDR1 is SGHTA and CDR2 FQGNSA. The trim removed 5 bases at V and 7 bases at J, leaving 7 bases unmatched.

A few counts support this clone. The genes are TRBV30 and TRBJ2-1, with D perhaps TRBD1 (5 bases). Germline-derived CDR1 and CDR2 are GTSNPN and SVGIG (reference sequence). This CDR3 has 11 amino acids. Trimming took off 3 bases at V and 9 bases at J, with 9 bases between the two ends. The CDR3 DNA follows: TGTGCCTGGAGACAGGTTGTTGAGCAGTTCTTC. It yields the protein CAWRQVVEQFF.

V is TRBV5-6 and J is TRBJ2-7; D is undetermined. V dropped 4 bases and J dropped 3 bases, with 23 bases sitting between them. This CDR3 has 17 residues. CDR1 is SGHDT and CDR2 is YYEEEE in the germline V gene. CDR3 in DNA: TGTGCCAGCAGCCTACAGTACCCCCCCGCTCAGCACTACGAGCAGTACTTC. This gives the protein CASSLQYPPAQHYEQYF.

The CDR3 bases are TGCAGTGCTAGTGCCTGGGGGACACAAGAGACCCAGTACTTC. Protein product: CSASAWGTQETQYF. This chain joins TRBV20-1 and TRBJ2-5; D may be TRBD1 (6 bases). This CDR3 has 14 residues. V was shortened by 3 bases and J by 2 bases, with 13 bases between the two germline ends. CDR1 and CDR2 from the germline V gene are DFQATT and SNEGSKA (reference sequence).

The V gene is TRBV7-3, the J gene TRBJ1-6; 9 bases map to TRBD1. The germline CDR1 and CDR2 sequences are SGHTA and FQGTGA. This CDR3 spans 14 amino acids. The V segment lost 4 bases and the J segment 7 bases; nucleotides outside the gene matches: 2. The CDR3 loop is CASSYTGGNSPLHF. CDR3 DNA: TGTGCCAGCAGCTATACAGGGGGCAATTCACCCCTCCACTTT. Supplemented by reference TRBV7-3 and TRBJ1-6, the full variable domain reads GAGVSQTPSNKVTEKGKYVELRCDPISGHTALYWYRQSLGQGPEFLIYFQGTGAADDSGLPNDRFFAVRPEGSVSTLKIQRTERGDSAVYLCASSYTGGNSPLHFGNGTRLTVT.

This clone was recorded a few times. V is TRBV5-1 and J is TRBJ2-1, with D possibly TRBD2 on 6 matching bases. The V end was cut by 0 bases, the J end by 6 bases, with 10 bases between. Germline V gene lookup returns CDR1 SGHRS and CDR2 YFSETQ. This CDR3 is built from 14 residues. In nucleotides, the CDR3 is TGCGCCAGCAGCTTGGACCCGGGAGTCAATGAGCAGTTCTTC. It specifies CASSLDPGVNEQFF.

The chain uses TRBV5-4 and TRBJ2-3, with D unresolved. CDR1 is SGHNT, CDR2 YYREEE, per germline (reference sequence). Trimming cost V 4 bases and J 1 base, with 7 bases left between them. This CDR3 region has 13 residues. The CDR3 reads CASSPQGTDTQYF. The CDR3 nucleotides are TGTGCCAGCAGCCCCCAGGGCACAGATACGCAGTATTTT.

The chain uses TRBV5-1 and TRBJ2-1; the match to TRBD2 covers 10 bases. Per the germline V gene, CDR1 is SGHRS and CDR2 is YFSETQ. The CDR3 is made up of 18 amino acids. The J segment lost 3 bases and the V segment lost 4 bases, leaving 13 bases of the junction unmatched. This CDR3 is CASSPYGFRTSGYNEQFF. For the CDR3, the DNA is TGCGCCAGCAGCCCATACGGTTTTAGGACTAGCGGCTACAATGAGCAGTTCTTC.

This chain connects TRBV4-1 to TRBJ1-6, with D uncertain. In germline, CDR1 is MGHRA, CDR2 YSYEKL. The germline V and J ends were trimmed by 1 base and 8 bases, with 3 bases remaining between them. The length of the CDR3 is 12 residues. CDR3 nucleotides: TGCGCCAGCAGCCAAGCCTATTCACCCCTCCACTTT. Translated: CASSQAYSPLHF.

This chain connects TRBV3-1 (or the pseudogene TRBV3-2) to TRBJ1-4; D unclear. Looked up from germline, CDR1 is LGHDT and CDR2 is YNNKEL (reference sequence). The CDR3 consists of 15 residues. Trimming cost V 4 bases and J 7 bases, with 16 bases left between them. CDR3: CASSPKAAGGEKLFF. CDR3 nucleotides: TGTGCCAGCAGCCCTAAAGCGGCAGGTGGTGAAAAACTGTTTTTT.

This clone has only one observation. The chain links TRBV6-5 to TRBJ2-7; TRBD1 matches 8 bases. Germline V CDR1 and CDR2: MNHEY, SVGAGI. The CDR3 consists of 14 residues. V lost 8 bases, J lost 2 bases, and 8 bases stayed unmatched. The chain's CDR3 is CASARGQEPYEQYF. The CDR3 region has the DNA TGTGCCAGCGCAAGGGGACAGGAGCCCTACGAGCAGTACTTC.

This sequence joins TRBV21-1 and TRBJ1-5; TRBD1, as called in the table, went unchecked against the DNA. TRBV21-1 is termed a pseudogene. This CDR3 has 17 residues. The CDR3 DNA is TGTGCCAGCTGCTGCTTTGGCAGGGCTGGGGACAATCAGCCCCAGCATTTT. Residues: CASCCFGRAGDNQPQHF.

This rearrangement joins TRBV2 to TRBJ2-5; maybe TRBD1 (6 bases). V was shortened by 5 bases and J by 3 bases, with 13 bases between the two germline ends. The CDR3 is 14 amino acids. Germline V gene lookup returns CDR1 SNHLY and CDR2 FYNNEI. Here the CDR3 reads CASSFTGWEETQYF. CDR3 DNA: TGTGCCAGCAGTTTTACAGGGTGGGAAGAGACCCAGTACTTC.

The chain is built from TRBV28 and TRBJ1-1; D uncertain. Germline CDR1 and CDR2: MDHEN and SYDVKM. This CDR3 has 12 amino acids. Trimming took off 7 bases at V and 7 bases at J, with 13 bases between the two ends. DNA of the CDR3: TGTGCCAGCACAGGCCCTGGCAGTGAAGCTTTCTTT. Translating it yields CASTGPGSEAFF. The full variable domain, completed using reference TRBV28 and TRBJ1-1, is DVKVTQSSRYLVKRTGEKVFLECVQDMDHENMFWYRQDPGLGLRLIYFSYDVKMKEKGDIPEGYSVSREKKERFSLILESASTNQTSMYLCASTGPGSEAFFGQGTRLTVV.

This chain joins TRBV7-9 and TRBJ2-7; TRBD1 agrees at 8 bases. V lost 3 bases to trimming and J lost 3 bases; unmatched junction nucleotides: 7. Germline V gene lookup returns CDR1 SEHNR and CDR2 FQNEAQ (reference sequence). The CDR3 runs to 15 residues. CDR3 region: CASSFGQGPVYEQYF. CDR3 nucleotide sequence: TGTGCCAGCAGCTTTGGACAGGGACCGGTCTACGAGCAGTACTTC.

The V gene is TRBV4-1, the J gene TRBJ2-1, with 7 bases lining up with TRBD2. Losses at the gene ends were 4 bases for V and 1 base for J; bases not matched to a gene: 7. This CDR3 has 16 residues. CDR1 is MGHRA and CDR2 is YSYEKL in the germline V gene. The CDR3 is CASSRRLAPSYNEQFF. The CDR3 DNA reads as TGCGCCAGCAGCCGCCGACTAGCCCCGTCCTACAATGAGCAGTTCTTC.

The CDR3: CASSFSGGIYSEQYF. The CDR3 DNA follows: TGTGCCAGCAGTTTTTCGGGGGGGATCTACTCCGAGCAGTACTTC. V and J are TRBV28 and TRBJ2-7, with 8 bases that match TRBD2. The CDR3 runs to 15 residues. Trimming took 3 bases from V and 6 from J; bases not matched to a gene: 10. Germline V gene lookup returns CDR1 MDHEN and CDR2 SYDVKM.

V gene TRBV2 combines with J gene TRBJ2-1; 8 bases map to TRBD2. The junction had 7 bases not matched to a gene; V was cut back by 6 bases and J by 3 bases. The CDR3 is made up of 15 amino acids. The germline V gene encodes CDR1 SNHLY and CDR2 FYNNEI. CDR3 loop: CASSPREGLYNEQFF. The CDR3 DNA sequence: TGTGCCAGCAGCCCTCGGGAGGGCCTCTACAATGAGCAGTTCTTC.

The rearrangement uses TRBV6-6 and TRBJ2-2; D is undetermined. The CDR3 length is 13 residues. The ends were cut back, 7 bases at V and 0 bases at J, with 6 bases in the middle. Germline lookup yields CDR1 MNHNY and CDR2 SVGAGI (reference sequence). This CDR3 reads CASIPSNTGELFF. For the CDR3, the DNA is TGTGCCAGCATCCCCTCGAACACCGGGGAGCTGTTTTTT.

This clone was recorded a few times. CDR3 coding DNA: TGTGCCAGCAGCCGGACTACAGGGGCTGGGCAGTACTTC. This gives the protein CASSRTTGAGQYF. The chain has TRBV5-5 and TRBJ2-7, with a tentative D call TRBD1 (7 bases). CDR1 is SGHKS and CDR2 is YYEKEE in the germline V gene (reference sequence). With 4 bases removed from V and 9 bases from J, the gap between germline ends came to 17 bases. CDR3 length: 13 amino acids.